These 15 T cell receptor beta chains originate from one sample sequenced in a study of response to subunit inactivated influenza vaccine. MiXCR was run by TCRdb on the RT-PCR reads, yielding one entry per CDR3 protein. This sample carries 450,000 to 600,000 distinct CDR3 sequences, around 7.9% of them seen once, and the ten largest clones take roughly 13%. The sample was PBMCs from blood, taken around 25 months after vaccination. The source of these receptors is a man aged 50-75 years who received an inactivated influenza vaccine.

In this sample, this clonotype turned up many times. The V gene is TRBV5-1, the J gene TRBJ1-6; the match to TRBD1 covers 8 bases. The J segment lost 6 bases and the V segment lost 5 bases, leaving 4 bases of the junction unmatched. Germline CDR1 and CDR2: SGHRS and YFSETQ. This CDR3 comprises 14 residues. The DNA of the CDR3 is TGCGCCAGCAGTCCTGACAGGGGTAATTCACCCCTCCACTTT. Amino acid sequence: CASSPDRGNSPLHF.

The V call is TRBV7-2, the J call TRBJ1-1; 7 bases are shared with TRBD1. The CDR3 length is 15 residues. The germline CDR1 and CDR2 sequences are SGHTA and FQGNSA. The V gene end was trimmed by 5 bases and the J gene end by 0 bases; junction bases not matched to a gene: 6. The CDR3 bases are TGTGCCAGCAGCAAAAACAGGGGTATGAACACTGAAGCTTTCTTT. This codes for CASSKNRGMNTEAFF.

This clonotype was detected a few times. As DNA, the CDR3 is TGTGCCATCAGAGTGAGGGATTCGGGCACCGGGGAGCTGTTTTTT. This translates into CAIRVRDSGTGELFF. The V call is TRBV10-3, the J call TRBJ2-2; the D gene is possibly TRBD2 (5 bases). This CDR3 is 15 amino acids long. V dropped 6 bases and J dropped 4 bases, with 15 bases sitting between them. The germline V gene has CDR1 ENHRY and CDR2 SYGVKD.

This clonotype came up many times. The J gene is TRBJ2-1, the V gene TRBV7-2, with D unclear. V lost 6 bases and J lost 6, with 18 bases in between. This CDR3 spans 15 amino acids. Germline V gene lookup returns CDR1 SGHTA and CDR2 FQGNSA. The CDR3 bases are TGTGCCAGCAGGACCCCCCTTAGGCTCTTCAATGAGCAGTTCTTC. Translation: CASRTPLRLFNEQFF.

The table lists this clonotype with a few counts. The rearrangement joins TRBV20-1 to TRBJ2-1, with 8 bases that match TRBD2. Germline assignment: CDR1 DFQATT and CDR2 SNEGSKA (reference sequence). J lost 4 bases, V lost 4 bases, and 3 bases had no gene match. This CDR3 is built from 13 residues. CDR3 region: CSAKAGAYNEQFF. The CDR3 nucleotides are TGCAGTGCTAAAGCGGGAGCTTACAATGAGCAGTTCTTC.

This clonotype was counted a few times. The chain has TRBV5-1 and TRBJ2-1; no reliable D call. The CDR3 spans 15 residues. V gave up 0 bases and J gave up 5 bases, with 12 bases separating them. Germline V gene data show CDR1 as SGHRS and CDR2 as YFSETQ. This CDR3 is CASSLGHGRDNEQFF. CDR3 in DNA: TGCGCCAGCAGCTTGGGACACGGACGAGACAATGAGCAGTTCTTC.

This clonotype was seen a few times. The chain couples TRBV11-2 to TRBJ2-5, with D maybe TRBD2 (6 bases). CDR3 size: 15 residues. Germline-derived CDR1 and CDR2 are SGHAT and FQNNGV. The V and J ends lost 5 bases and 7 bases respectively, with 20 bases between them. The CDR3, as DNA: TGTGCCAGCAGCCTTCCCCACGGGGGAGAAGGGACCCAGTACTTC. Translation: CASSLPHGGEGTQYF.

The table lists this clonotype with many counts. The V gene is TRBV15, the J gene TRBJ1-1, with D perhaps matching TRBD1 (5 bases). The CDR3 runs to 15 residues. Trimming shortened V by 0 bases and J by 7 bases, and 15 bases separated the two germline ends. CDR1 is LNHNV and CDR2 is YYDKDF in the germline V gene (reference sequence). This chain's CDR3 is CATSREGRGALEAFF. DNA for the CDR3: TGTGCCACCAGCAGAGAGGGGCGAGGCGCACTTGAAGCTTTCTTT.

The rearrangement links TRBV20-1 to TRBJ2-7; TRBD2 is a possible D gene (7 bases). Trimming cost V 4 bases and J 5 bases, with 27 bases left between them. Germline values: CDR1 DFQATT, CDR2 SNEGSKA (reference sequence). There are 17 residues in the CDR3. In DNA form, the CDR3 reads TGCAGTGCTACCCGTCTACAGGGAGGGTTCCTATCCGACGAGCAGTACTTC. It specifies CSATRLQGGFLSDEQYF.

A few counts support this clonotype. The chain combines TRBV7-9 with TRBJ2-2; TRBD1 matches at 10 bases. The junction had 7 bases not matched to a gene; V was cut back by 5 bases and J by 4 bases. In germline, CDR1 is SEHNR, CDR2 FQNEAQ (reference sequence). The length of the CDR3 is 16 residues. The CDR3 bases are TGTGCCAGCAGCCAAACCGGGACAGGGGCCACCGGGGAGCTGTTTTTT. This translates into CASSQTGTGATGELFF. The full variable domain, completed using reference TRBV7-9 and TRBJ2-2, is DTGVSQNPRHKITKRGQNVTFRCDPISEHNRLYWYRQTLGQGPEFLTYFQNEAQLEKSRLLSDRFSAERPKGSFSTLEIQRTEQGDSAMYLCASSQTGTGATGELFFGEGSRLTVL.

V gene TRBV3-1 combines with J gene TRBJ2-7; D not certain. Trimming left V 4 bases short and J 1 base short, with 11 bases between. The CDR3 sequence is 14 residues long. From germline, CDR1 is LGHDT and CDR2 YNNKEL (reference sequence). This CDR3 is CASSRRPRSYEQYF. DNA of the CDR3: TGTGCCAGCAGCCGCCGCCCCCGTTCCTACGAGCAGTACTTC.

This clonotype was observed a few times. The gene calls are TRBV5-5 and TRBJ2-7, with 8 positions matching TRBD1. V shed 3 bases and J 4 bases; nucleotides not matched to a gene: 3. The CDR3 spans 13 residues. Germline values: CDR1 SGHKS, CDR2 YYEKEE (reference sequence). In DNA, the CDR3 is TGTGCCAGCAGCTGGACAGGGCAATACGAGCAGTACTTC. Translating gives CASSWTGQYEQYF.

The V call is TRBV29-1, the J call TRBJ2-3, with a tentative D call TRBD1 (5 bases). From germline, CDR1 is SQVTM and CDR2 ANQGSEA. Trimming took off 6 bases at V and 2 bases at J, with 12 bases between the two ends. The CDR3 consists of 13 residues. Written as DNA, the CDR3 is TGCAGCGTCTCCACCAGGGCCACAGATACGCAGTATTTT. Its protein is CSVSTRATDTQYF.

This clonotype was detected ten times or more. The chain couples TRBV20-1 to TRBJ2-5; 13 bases are a match to TRBD2. Trimming removed 3 bases from V and 0 bases from J; junction bases left unmatched: 7. Germline assignment: CDR1 DFQATT and CDR2 SNEGSKA (reference sequence). The CDR3 spans 17 residues. CDR3 coding DNA: TGCAGTGCTAGCTCATTTACTAGCGGGAGGGACCAAGAGACCCAGTACTTC. Translation gives CSASSFTSGRDQETQYF.

This clonotype was seen repeatedly, ten times or more. The chain links TRBV3-1 to TRBJ2-3; D gene unclear. This CDR3 comprises 12 residues. Trimming shortened V by 3 bases and J by 3 bases, and 4 bases separated the two germline ends. Germline CDR1 reads LGHDT; CDR2 reads YNNKEL (reference sequence). The CDR3 sequence is CASSQRTDTQYF. CDR3 bases: TGTGCCAGCAGCCAGCGTACAGATACGCAGTATTTT.